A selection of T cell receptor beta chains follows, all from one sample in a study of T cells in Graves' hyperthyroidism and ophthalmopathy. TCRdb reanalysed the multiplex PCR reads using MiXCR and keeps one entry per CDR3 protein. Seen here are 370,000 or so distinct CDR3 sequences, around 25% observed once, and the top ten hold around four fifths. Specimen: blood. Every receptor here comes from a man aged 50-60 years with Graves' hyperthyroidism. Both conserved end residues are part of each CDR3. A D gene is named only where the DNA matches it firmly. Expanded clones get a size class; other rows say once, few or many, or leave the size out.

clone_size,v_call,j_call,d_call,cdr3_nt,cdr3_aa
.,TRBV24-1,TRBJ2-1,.,TGTGCCACCAGTCCCTGGGAGTACAATGAGCAGTTCTTC,CATSPWEYNEQFF
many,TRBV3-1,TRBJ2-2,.,TGTGCCAGCAGCCAGGTGGGAACACAGGCTGGGGAGCTGTTTTTT,CASSQVGTQAGELFF
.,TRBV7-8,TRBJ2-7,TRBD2,TGTGCCAGCAGCCCCCAAAGCGGACTAGCGGGATCGTCCTACGAGCAGTACTTC,CASSPQSGLAGSSYEQYF
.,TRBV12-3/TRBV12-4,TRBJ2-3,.,TGTGCCAGCAACAAACAGTCCGATACGCAGTATTTT,CASNKQSDTQYF
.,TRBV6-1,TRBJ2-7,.,TGTGCCAGCAGTCCGTCAGGGTTGGACGAGCAGTACTTC,CASSPSGLDEQYF
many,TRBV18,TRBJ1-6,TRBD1,TGTGCCAGCTCACGGGACAGGGGGAATTCACCCCTCCACTTT,CASSRDRGNSPLHF
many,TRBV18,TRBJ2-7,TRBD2,TGTGCCAGCTCACCGGGAGGGAGTTACGAGCAGTACTTC,CASSPGGSYEQYF
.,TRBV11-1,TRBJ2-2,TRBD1,TGTGCCAGCAGCCCGCCGACAGGGGCTAACACCGGGGAGCTGTTTTTT,CASSPPTGANTGELFF
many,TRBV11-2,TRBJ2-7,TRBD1,TGTGCCAGCAGCATCGGGACAGTCTCCTACGAGCAGTACTTC,CASSIGTVSYEQYF
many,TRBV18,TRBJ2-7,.,TGTGCCAGCTCACCATCCCAGGGACCAACCTACGAGCAGTACTTC,CASSPSQGPTYEQYF
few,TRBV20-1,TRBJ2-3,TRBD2,TGCAGTGCTAGAGCCGGGACTAGCCACACAGATACGCAGTATTTT,CSARAGTSHTDTQYF
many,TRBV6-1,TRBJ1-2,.,TGTGCCAGCAGTGAACGGGTAGGCTACACCTTC,CASSERVGYTF
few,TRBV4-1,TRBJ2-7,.,TGCGCCAGCAGCCAAGATAGGGCAGCTATTGCCTACGAGCAGTACTTC,CASSQDRAAIAYEQYF
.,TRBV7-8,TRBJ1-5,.,TGTGCCAGCAGCTTCAACGACGGCAATCAGCCCCAGCATTTT,CASSFNDGNQPQHF
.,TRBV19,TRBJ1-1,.,TGTGCCAGTAGGAATTCGGCCGACACTGAAGCTTTCTTT,CASRNSADTEAFF
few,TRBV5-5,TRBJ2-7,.,TGTGCCAGCAGTGAGACAGGTAGCTCCTACGAGCAGTACTTC,CASSETGSSYEQYF
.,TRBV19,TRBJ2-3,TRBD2,TGTGCCAGTAGTTGGGAGGGAGCAGGAACAGATACGCAGTATTTT,CASSWEGAGTDTQYF
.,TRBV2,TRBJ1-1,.,TGTGCCAGCATTCATTATCGAGAAAACACTGAAGCTTTCTTT,CASIHYRENTEAFF
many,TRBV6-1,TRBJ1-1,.,TGTGCCAGCAGTACCTACGGGAGTGGGGACACTGAAGCTTTCTTT,CASSTYGSGDTEAFF
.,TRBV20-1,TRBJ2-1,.,TGCAGTGCAAAGGGAGCCCCCCTATACAATGAGCAGTTCTTC,CSAKGAPLYNEQFF
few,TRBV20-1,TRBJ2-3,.,TGCAGTGCTAGACAGGGAAGCACAGATACGCAGTATTTT,CSARQGSTDTQYF
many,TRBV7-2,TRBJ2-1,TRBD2,TGTGCCAGCGCCGCGGGGGCCCTAGGGGGTAGCGGGAGGAATGAGCAGTTCTTC,CASAAGALGGSGRNEQFF
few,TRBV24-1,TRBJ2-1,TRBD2,TGTGCCACCAGTGATATCGGGAGGCTCTCCTACAATGAGCAGTTCTTC,CATSDIGRLSYNEQFF
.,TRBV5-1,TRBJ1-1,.,TGCGCCAGCAGCTCAGGAGTCGGGGGGACTGAAGCTTTCTTT,CASSSGVGGTEAFF
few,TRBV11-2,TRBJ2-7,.,TGTGCCAGCACCTTACTGGGACCGTCCTACGAGCAGTACTTC,CASTLLGPSYEQYF
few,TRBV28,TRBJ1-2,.,TGTGCCAGCAGTTTCCCCAGGGGCTATGGCTACACCTTC,CASSFPRGYGYTF
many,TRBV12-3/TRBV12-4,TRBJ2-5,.,TGTGCCAGCAGCCCCCGAGGGTTTCGGGAGACCCAGTACTTC,CASSPRGFRETQYF
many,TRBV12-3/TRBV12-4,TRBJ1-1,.,TGTGCCAGCAGTCAAGGGCACCCTTACACTGAAGCTTTCTTT,CASSQGHPYTEAFF
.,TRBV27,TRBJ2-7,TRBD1,TGTGCCAGCAGTTTGTCAGGACAGGCCTACGAGCAGTACTTC,CASSLSGQAYEQYF
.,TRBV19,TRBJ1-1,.,TGTGCCAGTAGTATGATCGATACAGGGAATCCTGAAGCTTTCTTT,CASSMIDTGNPEAFF
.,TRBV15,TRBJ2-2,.,TGTGCCACCAGCAGTAATCAGGGAAGCGGGGAGCTGTTTTTT,CATSSNQGSGELFF
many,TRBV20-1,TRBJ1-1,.,TGCAGTGCTAGCAGGGGCCGAGGGATGAACACTGAAGCTTTCTTT,CSASRGRGMNTEAFF
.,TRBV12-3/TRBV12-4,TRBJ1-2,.,TGTGCCAGCAGTTTCTCCATCGGGGAGACCGGGAATAATGGCTACACCTTC,CASSFSIGETGNNGYTF
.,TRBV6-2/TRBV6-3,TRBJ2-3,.,TGTGCCAGCTCCCAGTTGGACGGGACTACGCAGTATTTT,CASSQLDGTTQYF
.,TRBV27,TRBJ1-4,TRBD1,TGTGCCAGCAGTCCGTGGGAGACAGGGCGAGAAAAACTGTTTTTT,CASSPWETGREKLFF
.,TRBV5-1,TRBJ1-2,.,TGCGCCAGCAGTTTGGTTGTGGGGGTGGAGGACTCTGGCTACACCTTC,CASSLVVGVEDSGYTF
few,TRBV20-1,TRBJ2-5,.,TGCAGTGCTAGAGGGACCGGAGAGACCCAGTACTTC,CSARGTGETQYF
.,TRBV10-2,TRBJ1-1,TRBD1,TGCGCCAGCTCCGGGACAGTCGAAGCTTTCTTT,CASSGTVEAFF
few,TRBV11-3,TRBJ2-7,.,TGTGCCAGCAGCCAGCTAGGGGCGTCCTACGAGCAGTACTTC,CASSQLGASYEQYF
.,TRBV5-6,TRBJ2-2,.,TGTGCCAGCAGCTTGGCTGGGCCCGGGGAGCTGTTTTTT,CASSLAGPGELFF
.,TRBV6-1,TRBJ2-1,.,TGTGCCACCAGCCCCGGGCCTCCGGAGCAGTTCTTC,CATSPGPPEQFF
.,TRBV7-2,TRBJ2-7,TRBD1,TGTGCCAGCAGTCCAGGGGGCTCGAACTACGAGCAGTACTTC,CASSPGGSNYEQYF
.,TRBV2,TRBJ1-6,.,TGTGCCAGCAGTGGGGTAGAAGGTAATTCACCCCTCCACTTT,CASSGVEGNSPLHF
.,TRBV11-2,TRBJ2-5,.,TGTGCCAGCAGCGGTATTGGAGGGGTGGGGACCCAGTACTTC,CASSGIGGVGTQYF
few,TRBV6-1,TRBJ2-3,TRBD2,TGTGCCAGCAGGGGGACTAGCGGGAGATATACGCAGTATTTT,CASRGTSGRYTQYF
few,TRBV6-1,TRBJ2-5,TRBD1,TGTGCCAGCAGTCCCTGGACAGGGTCAGAGACCCAGTACTTC,CASSPWTGSETQYF
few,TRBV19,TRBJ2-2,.,TGTGCCAGTAGTCATGATGTTGGGACTCTGACCGGGGAGCTGTTTTTT,CASSHDVGTLTGELFF
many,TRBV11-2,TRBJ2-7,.,TGTGCCAGCAGCCTTCAAATCTTCGCAGGCGCATACGAGCAGTACTTC,CASSLQIFAGAYEQYF
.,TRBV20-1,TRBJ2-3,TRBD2,TGCAGTGCCGTTTTAGTAGCGGGTACAGATACGCAGTATTTT,CSAVLVAGTDTQYF
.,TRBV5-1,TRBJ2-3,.,TGCGCCAGCAGCTTGGGCGTCCAGATCGCAGATGCGCAGTATTTT,CASSLGVQIADAQYF
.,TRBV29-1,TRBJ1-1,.,TGCAGCGCTTCTTGGGGAGCAAACACTGAAGCTTTCTTT,CSASWGANTEAFF
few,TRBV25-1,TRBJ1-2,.,TGTGCCAGCAGTGATAGCGGCGGAAATAACTATGGCTACACCTTC,CASSDSGGNNYGYTF
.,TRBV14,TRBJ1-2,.,TGTGCCAGCAGCCCGATGGGCCGGATTTATGGCTACACCTTC,CASSPMGRIYGYTF
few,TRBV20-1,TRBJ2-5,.,TGCAGTGCTGCGCCTTTTCGGGAGACCCAGTACTTC,CSAAPFRETQYF
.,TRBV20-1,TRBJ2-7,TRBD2,TGCAGTGCCCGGGGACTAGCGGGCCAACTGAGCTCCTACGAGCAGTACTTC,CSARGLAGQLSSYEQYF
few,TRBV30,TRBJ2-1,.,TGTGCCTGGAGTGGGCGTAGCACTCTATACAATGAGCAGTTCTTC,CAWSGRSTLYNEQFF
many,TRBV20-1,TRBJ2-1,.,TGCAGTGCTAGAGTTCCCCACAGGAATGAGCAGTTCTTC,CSARVPHRNEQFF
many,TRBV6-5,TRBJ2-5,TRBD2,TGTGCCAGCAGTTACGGGGAGGGGGAGACCCAGTACTTC,CASSYGEGETQYF
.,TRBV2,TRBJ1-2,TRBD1,TGTGCCAGCAGTGTAGACAGGGGCTATGGCTACACCTTC,CASSVDRGYGYTF
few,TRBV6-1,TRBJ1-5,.,TGTGCCAGCAGTGAAGATTTGAGTCAGCCCCAGCATTTT,CASSEDLSQPQHF